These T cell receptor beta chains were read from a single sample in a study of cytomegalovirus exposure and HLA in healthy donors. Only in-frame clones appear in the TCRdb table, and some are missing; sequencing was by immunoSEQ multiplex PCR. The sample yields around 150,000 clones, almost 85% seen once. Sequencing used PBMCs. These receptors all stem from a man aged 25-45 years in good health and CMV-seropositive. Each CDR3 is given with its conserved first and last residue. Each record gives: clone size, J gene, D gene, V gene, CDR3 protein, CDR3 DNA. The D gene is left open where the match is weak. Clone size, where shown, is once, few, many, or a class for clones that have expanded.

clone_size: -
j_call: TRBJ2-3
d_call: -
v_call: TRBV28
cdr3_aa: CASTRDTYTDTQYF
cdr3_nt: TGTGCCAGCACCAGGGACACCTACACAGATACGCAGTATTTT

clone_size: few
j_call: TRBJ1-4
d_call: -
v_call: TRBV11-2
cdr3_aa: CASSLMQGNEKLFF
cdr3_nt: TGTGCCAGCAGCTTAATGCAGGGGAATGAAAAACTGTTTTTT

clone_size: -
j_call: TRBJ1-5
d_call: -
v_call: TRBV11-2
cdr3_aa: CASSLGLNREQPQHF
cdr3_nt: TGTGCCAGCAGCTTAGGGCTTAACAGGGAACAGCCCCAGCATTTT

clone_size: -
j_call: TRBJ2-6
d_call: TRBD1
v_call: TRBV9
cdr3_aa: CASSVADRDSGANVLTF
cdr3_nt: TGTGCCAGCAGCGTCGCGGACAGGGACTCTGGGGCCAACGTCCTGACTTTC

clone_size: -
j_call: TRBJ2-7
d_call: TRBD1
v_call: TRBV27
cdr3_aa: CATRQGFEQYF
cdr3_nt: TGTGCCACCCGACAGGGCTTCGAGCAGTACTTC

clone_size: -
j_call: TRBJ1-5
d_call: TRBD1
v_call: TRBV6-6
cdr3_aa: CASSNSGQVGQPQHF
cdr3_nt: TGTGCCAGCAGTAACTCCGGACAGGTTGGGCAGCCCCAGCATTTT

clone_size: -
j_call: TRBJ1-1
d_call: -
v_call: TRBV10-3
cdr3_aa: CAISELAGQGYTEAFF
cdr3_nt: TGTGCCATCAGTGAGTTGGCAGGGCAGGGGTACACTGAAGCTTTCTTT

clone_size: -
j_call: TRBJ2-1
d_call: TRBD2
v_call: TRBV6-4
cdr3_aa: CASSFGTSPSNEQFF
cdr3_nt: TGTGCCAGCAGCTTCGGGACTAGCCCCTCCAATGAGCAGTTCTTC

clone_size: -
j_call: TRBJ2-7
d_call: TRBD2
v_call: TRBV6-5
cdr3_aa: CASRPLSGRRHEQYF
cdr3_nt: TGTGCCAGCAGGCCCCTTAGCGGGAGGAGGCACGAGCAGTACTTC

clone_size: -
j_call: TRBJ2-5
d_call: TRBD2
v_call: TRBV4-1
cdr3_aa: CASSQGASGGAIETQYF
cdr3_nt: TGCGCCAGCAGCCAGGGGGCTAGCGGGGGGGCCATAGAGACCCAGTACTTC

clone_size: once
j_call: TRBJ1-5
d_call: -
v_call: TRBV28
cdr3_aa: CASSLPGSPREPQHF
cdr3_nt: TGTGCCAGCAGTTTACCGGGTTCGCCGCGGGAGCCCCAGCATTTT

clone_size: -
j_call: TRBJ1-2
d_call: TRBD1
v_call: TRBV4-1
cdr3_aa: CASSQVGAQGAEGYTF
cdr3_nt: TGCGCCAGCAGCCAAGTGGGCGCTCAGGGGGCAGAGGGCTACACCTTC

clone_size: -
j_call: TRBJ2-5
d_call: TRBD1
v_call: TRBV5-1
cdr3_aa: CASSLGQGGYQETQYF
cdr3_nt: TGCGCCAGCAGCCTCGGACAGGGGGGGTACCAAGAGACCCAGTACTTC

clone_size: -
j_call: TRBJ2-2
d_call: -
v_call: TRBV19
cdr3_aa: CASSISHSAGELFF
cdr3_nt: TGTGCCAGTAGTATTAGTCACTCGGCCGGGGAGCTGTTTTTT

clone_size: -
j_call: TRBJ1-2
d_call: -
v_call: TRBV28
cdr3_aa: CASRPSDMANYGYTF
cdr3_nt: TGTGCCAGCAGACCGAGTGACATGGCTAACTATGGCTACACCTTC

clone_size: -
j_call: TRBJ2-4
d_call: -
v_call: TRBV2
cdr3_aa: CASSYLEEDIQYF
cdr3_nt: TGTGCCAGCAGTTACCTAGAGGAGGACATTCAGTACTTC

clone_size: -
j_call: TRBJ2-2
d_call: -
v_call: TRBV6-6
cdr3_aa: CASSPWGQGAGELFF
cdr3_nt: TGTGCCAGCAGTCCCTGGGGGCAAGGGGCCGGGGAGCTGTTTTTT

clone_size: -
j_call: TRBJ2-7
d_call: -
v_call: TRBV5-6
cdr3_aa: CASSLVGQGSYEQYF
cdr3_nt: TGTGCCAGCAGCTTGGTAGGGCAGGGGTCCTACGAGCAGTACTTC

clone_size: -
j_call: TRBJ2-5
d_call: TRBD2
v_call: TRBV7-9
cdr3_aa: CASSVLAGGPGETQYF
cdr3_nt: TGTGCCAGCAGCGTGCTAGCGGGAGGGCCCGGGGAGACCCAGTACTTC

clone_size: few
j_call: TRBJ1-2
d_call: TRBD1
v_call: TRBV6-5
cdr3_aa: CASSYLQGEIHGYTF
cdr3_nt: TGTGCCAGCAGTTACTTACAGGGGGAGATCCATGGCTACACCTTC

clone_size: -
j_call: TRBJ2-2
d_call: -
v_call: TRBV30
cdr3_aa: CAWSVLSGAGELFF
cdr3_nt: TGTGCCTGGAGTGTACTTTCGGGGGCCGGGGAGCTGTTTTTT

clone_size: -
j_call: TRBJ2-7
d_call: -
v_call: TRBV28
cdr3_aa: CASNPLLQGSSYEQYF
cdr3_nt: TGTGCCAGCAATCCCCTCCTACAGGGTTCATCCTACGAGCAGTACTTC

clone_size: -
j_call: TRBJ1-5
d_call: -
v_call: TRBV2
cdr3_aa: CASASRAGSNQPQHF
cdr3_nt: TGTGCCAGCGCCTCGAGAGCAGGGAGCAATCAGCCCCAGCATTTT

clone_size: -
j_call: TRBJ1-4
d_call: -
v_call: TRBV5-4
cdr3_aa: CASSLKGDEKLFF
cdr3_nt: TGTGCCAGCAGCTTGAAGGGGGACGAAAAACTGTTTTTT

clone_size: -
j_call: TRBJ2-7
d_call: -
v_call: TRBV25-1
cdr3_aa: CASSERGSTYEQYF
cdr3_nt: TGTGCCAGCAGTGAACGAGGATCAACCTACGAGCAGTACTTC

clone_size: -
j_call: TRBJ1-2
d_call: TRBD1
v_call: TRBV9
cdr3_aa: CASSPTSTGDYGYTF
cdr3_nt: TGTGCCAGCAGCCCCACTTCGACAGGGGACTATGGCTACACCTTC

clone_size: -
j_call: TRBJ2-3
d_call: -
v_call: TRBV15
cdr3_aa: CATSRETRTDTQYF
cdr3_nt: TGTGCCACCAGCAGAGAAACAAGAACAGATACGCAGTATTTT